The TCR beta chain under discussion was sequenced for a study of response to subunit inactivated influenza vaccine. This clonotype was recorded a few times. A single record per CDR3 protein comes from TCRdb applying MiXCR to the RT-PCR reads. The sample records more than 450,000 distinct CDR3 sequences, about 8% being singletons. The CDR3 consists of 14 residues. Germline assignment: CDR1 SQVTM and CDR2 ANQGSEA. V lost 6 bases, J lost 2 bases, and 3 bases stayed unmatched. The chain carries TRBV29-1 and TRBJ1-5; 11 bases map to TRBD1. The sample consisted of PBMCs from blood, taken about 23 months after vaccination. This receptor was taken from a man aged 50 to 75 who received an inactivated influenza vaccine. CDR3 in DNA: TGCAGCGTCTCGGGACAGGGGGGCAATCAGCCCCAGCATTTT. It specifies CSVSGQGGNQPQHF.